One sample yielded the 25 T cell receptor beta chains listed below, sequenced in a study of T cells in Graves' hyperthyroidism and ophthalmopathy. RNA transcripts gave rise to amplified TCR beta CDR3 regions. TCR CDR3 regions were first amplified by RT-PCR with HTBI primers. Each CDR3 protein gets one entry after TCRdb re-called the multiplex PCR reads with MiXCR. The sample records under 650,000 distinct CDR3 sequences, around 16% being singletons. Material for sequencing was blood. All receptors come from a woman in her 30s with Graves' hyperthyroidism.

This clonotype showed up many times. J is TRBJ2-1 and V is TRBV24-1; maybe TRBD2 (6 bases). Germline CDR1 KGHDR, CDR2 SFDVKD. The CDR3 consists of 15 residues. V lost 9 bases to trimming and J lost 2 bases, with 16 bases between them. The CDR3 nucleotides are TGTGCCACCCGGGGGAGAGGGGAGACCTACAATGAGCAGTTCTTC. It specifies CATRGRGETYNEQFF.

This sequence joins TRBV7-6 and TRBJ2-7, with TRBD2 matching 7 bases. This CDR3 has 13 amino acids. Losses at the gene ends were 5 bases for V and 9 bases for J; bases not matched to a gene: 10. Germline V lookup: CDR1 SGHVS, CDR2 FNYEAQ. The CDR3 DNA sequence: TGTGCCAGCAGCCTTAGCGGGTCCCGGCCGCAGTACTTC. Its translation is CASSLSGSRPQYF.

This clonotype was seen repeatedly, ten times or more. The chain uses TRBV11-1 and TRBJ2-1, with 12 bases aligning to TRBD2. With 5 bases clipped from V and 9 bases from J, the junction kept 8 bases outside the gene matches. The germline gives CDR1 SGHAT, CDR2 FQDESV (reference sequence). The CDR3 runs to 15 residues. This chain's CDR3 is CASSRGSTSGSEQFF. CDR3 DNA sequence: TGTGCCAGCAGCCGAGGGTCGACTAGCGGGAGTGAGCAGTTCTTC.

The CDR3 nucleotides are TGTGCCAGCAGCCAAGGGTTGGGGTGGAATCAGCCCCAGCATTTT. It yields the protein CASSQGLGWNQPQHF. This chain connects TRBV3-1 to TRBJ1-5; D remains ambiguous. This CDR3 contains 15 residues. CDR1 and CDR2 (germline): LGHDT, YNNKEL (reference sequence). Trimming shortened V by 1 base and J by 4 bases, and 11 bases separated the two germline ends.

This clonotype was seen many times. The rearrangement joins TRBV27 to TRBJ2-7; TRBD2 matches at 11 bases. Looked up from germline, CDR1 is MNHEY and CDR2 is SMNVEV (reference sequence). Trimming took 8 bases from V and 2 from J; bases not matched to a gene: 5. The CDR3 extends over 14 amino acids. CDR3 DNA sequence: TGTGCCAGCGCGACTAGCGGGATTCCCTACGAGCAGTACTTC. Protein: CASATSGIPYEQYF.

This clonotype occurred many times. The rearrangement joins TRBV7-2 to TRBJ2-1; 11 bases line up with TRBD2. CDR1 and CDR2 from the germline V gene are SGHTA and FQGNSA. The V gene end was trimmed by 5 bases and the J gene end by 7 bases; junction bases not matched to a gene: 10. The CDR3 contains 16 residues. The chain's CDR3 is CASSRLAGGTANEQFF. The CDR3 nucleotides read TGTGCCAGCAGCCGTTTAGCGGGAGGGACGGCAAATGAGCAGTTCTTC.

This clonotype was found a few times. The chain links TRBV5-5 to TRBJ1-2; TRBD1 matches at 9 bases. With V trimmed by 0 bases and J by 3 bases, 3 bases remained unmatched. The CDR3 has 15 residues. Germline loops: CDR1 SGHKS, CDR2 YYEKEE (reference sequence). CDR3 nucleotide sequence: TGTGCCAGCAGCTTGGAACAGGGGGCTTACTATGGCTACACCTTC. Its protein is CASSLEQGAYYGYTF.

This clonotype was found a few times. The chain is built from TRBV20-1 and TRBJ2-1, with TRBD2 matching 9 bases. From germline, CDR1 is DFQATT and CDR2 SNEGSKA (reference sequence). After removal of 8 bases from V and 7 bases from J, the junction contained 30 bases not matched to a gene. The CDR3 is made up of 20 amino acids. The DNA for the CDR3 is TGCAGTATGAGAATGAGTGCTAGTGGGGGTAGCGGGAGAGGGGTGAATGAGCAGTTCTTC. This translates into CSMRMSASGGSGRGVNEQFF.

To note about this clonotype: A much larger clone lies a single base off, so this may be a read error. The gene calls are TRBV20-1 and TRBJ2-3; weak D call: TRBD2 (6 bases). V was pared by 1 base and J by 0 bases, with 20 bases between. Germline V gene lookup returns CDR1 DFQATT and CDR2 SNEGSKA (reference sequence). The CDR3 sequence is 18 residues long. CDR3 protein: CSARGYSRRDRSTDTQYF. CDR3 nucleotide sequence: TGCAGTGCTAGAGGTTATAGTCGGAGGGATCGTAGCACAGATACGCAGTATTTT.

This clonotype was counted ten times or more. This sequence joins TRBV15 and TRBJ2-7; 8 nucleotides align to TRBD1. Germline CDR1 and CDR2: LNHNV and YYDKDF (reference sequence). J gave up 2 bases and V 1 base, and 4 bases lay outside the gene matches. The CDR3 runs to 15 residues. The CDR3 spells CATSRGQGRAYEQYF. The DNA for the CDR3 is TGTGCCACCAGCAGAGGACAGGGGCGAGCCTACGAGCAGTACTTC.

This clonotype was seen a handful of times. The chain is built from TRBV7-2 and TRBJ2-7; D is uncertain. This CDR3 is built from 13 residues. Per the germline V gene, CDR1 is SGHTA and CDR2 is FQGNSA. The V end was cut by 1 base, the J end by 6 bases, with 10 bases between. The CDR3: CASSLGGLCEQYF. CDR3 DNA: TGTGCCAGCAGCTTAGGAGGTCTCTGCGAGCAGTACTTC. The full variable domain, in which reference TRBV7-2 and TRBJ2-7 provide the parts outside the CDR3, is GAGVSQSPSNKVTEKGKDVELRCDPISGHTALYWYRQSLGQGLEFLIYFQGNSAPDKSGLPSDRFSAERTGGSVSTLTIQRTQQEDSAVYLCASSLGGLCEQYFGPGTRLTVT.

This clonotype was observed at least ten times. The chain uses TRBV28 and TRBJ2-7; possible D gene TRBD2, 6 bases. Germline-derived CDR1 and CDR2 are MDHEN and SYDVKM. V gave up 4 bases and J gave up 2 bases, with 12 bases separating them. The CDR3 runs to 14 residues. The CDR3 DNA is TGTGCCAGCAGTTCCTCCCGGGAGCCCTACGAGCAGTACTTC. Translated, it gives CASSSSREPYEQYF.

This clonotype has only a few counts. The V call is TRBV20-1, the J call TRBJ2-4; possibly TRBD1 for D (5 bases). V was pared by 0 bases and J by 0 bases, with 9 bases between. Per the germline V gene, CDR1 is DFQATT and CDR2 is SNEGSKA (reference sequence). CDR3 length equals 15 residues. The CDR3 nucleotides are TGCAGTGCTAGAGACCTAGACAGAGCCAAAAACATTCAGTACTTC. Protein sequence: CSARDLDRAKNIQYF.

This clonotype occurred many times. This rearrangement joins TRBV20-1 to TRBJ2-3, with 10 bases identical to TRBD2. The CDR3 has 15 amino acids. Germline assignment: CDR1 DFQATT and CDR2 SNEGSKA (reference sequence). J gave up 6 bases and V 1 base, and 7 bases lay outside the gene matches. The CDR3 region is CSARAALAGEDTQYF. CDR3 bases: TGCAGTGCTAGAGCCGCCCTAGCGGGAGAGGATACGCAGTATTTT.

This clonotype came up many times. CDR3 loop: CASSSQGGNEKLFF. The DNA for the CDR3 is TGTGCCAGCAGTTCACAGGGCGGTAATGAAAAACTGTTTTTT. The chain links TRBV6-1 to TRBJ1-4; weak D call: TRBD1 (6 bases). Per the germline V gene, CDR1 is MNHNS and CDR2 is SASEGT. With 5 bases removed from V and 4 bases from J, the gap between germline ends came to 11 bases. The CDR3 consists of 14 residues.

The sample holds a few counts of this clonotype. This chain connects TRBV6-2 or TRBV6-3 to TRBJ1-2; no firm D call. With 0 bases removed from V and 5 bases from J, the gap between germline ends came to 7 bases. The CDR3 has 13 amino acids. CDR1 and CDR2 (germline): MNHEY, SVGEGT. The CDR3 sequence: CASSYSGYYGYTF. As DNA, the CDR3 is TGTGCCAGCAGTTACTCAGGCTATTATGGCTACACCTTC.

This clonotype was observed at least ten times. The chain joins TRBV20-1 to TRBJ2-1; tentatively, D is TRBD1 or TRBD2 (5 bases each). V was trimmed by 0 bases and J by 2 bases, leaving 23 bases between them. Germline CDR1 and CDR2: DFQATT and SNEGSKA (reference sequence). The CDR3 covers 19 residues. The DNA for the CDR3 is TGCAGTGCTAGAGACCGAAGCCGTTTTAGGGGAGTCACCTACAATGAGCAGTTCTTC. Its translation is CSARDRSRFRGVTYNEQFF.

Ten or more counts support this clonotype. V is TRBV11-2 and J is TRBJ1-5; 7 positions agree with TRBD1. After removal of 4 bases from V and 6 bases from J, the junction contained 6 bases not matched to a gene. This CDR3 is built from 14 residues. Germline V gives CDR1 SGHAT, CDR2 FQNNGV. The CDR3 bases are TGTGCCAGCAGCTACCAGGGGGGGGGTCAGCCCCAGCATTTT. Protein sequence: CASSYQGGGQPQHF. The whole variable domain, remainder taken from reference TRBV11-2 and TRBJ1-5, is EAGVAQSPRYKIIEKRQSVAFWCNPISGHATLYWYQQILGQGPKLLIQFQNNGVVDDSQLPKDRFSAERLKGVDSTLKIQPAKLEDSAVYLCASSYQGGGQPQHFGDGTRLSIL.

In its sample, this clonotype was seen many times. As DNA, the CDR3 is TGTGCCAGCAGTTCCCACCCAGGGCTAGACGATGAAAAACTGTTTTTT. Translating gives CASSSHPGLDDEKLFF. The chain has TRBV28 and TRBJ1-4, with D possibly TRBD1 on 5 matching bases. Germline V lookup: CDR1 MDHEN, CDR2 SYDVKM. V was shortened by 4 bases and J by 6 bases, with 18 bases between the two germline ends. The CDR3 covers 16 residues.

A word on this clonotype: This may be a read error: a much more frequent sequence differs by one nucleotide. V and J are TRBV30 and TRBJ2-7; TRBD1 is a possible D gene (6 bases). In germline, CDR1 is GTSNPN, CDR2 SVGIG (reference sequence). V lost 3 bases and J lost 4, with 10 bases in between. The CDR3 consists of 12 residues. The CDR3 sequence: CAWRGQFYEQYF. The CDR3 coding sequence is TGTGCCTGGAGAGGACAGTTTTACGAGCAGTACTTC.

This clonotype was counted only a few times. The CDR3 loop reads CASSPQRDGSGNTIYF. CDR3 nucleotide sequence: TGTGCCAGCTCCCCCCAGAGGGATGGCTCTGGAAACACCATATATTTT. The chain combines TRBV18 with TRBJ1-3, with D unresolved. Germline lookup yields CDR1 KGHSH and CDR2 LQKENI. V was pared by 6 bases and J by 0 bases, with 15 bases between. The CDR3 extends over 16 amino acids.

This clonotype was picked up a small number of times. The chain recombines TRBV19 with TRBJ2-1, with unresolved D. The V end was cut by 5 bases, the J end by 4 bases, with 6 bases between. Germline loops: CDR1 LNHDA, CDR2 SQIVND (reference sequence). This CDR3 contains 12 residues. The CDR3 DNA reads as TGTGCCAGTAGTGTATCGTACAATGAGCAGTTCTTC. This translates into CASSVSYNEQFF.

The table lists this clonotype with many counts. The chain couples TRBV7-6 to TRBJ2-1, with D perhaps TRBD1 (6 bases). CDR3 length: 14 amino acids. V was clipped by 3 bases and J by 10 bases, with 16 bases between them. CDR1 is SGHVS, CDR2 FNYEAQ, per germline. In nucleotides, the CDR3 is TGTGCCAGCAGCTTTGGAACCGGGACATGGGAGCAGTTCTTC. It translates to CASSFGTGTWEQFF.

V and J are TRBV3-1 and TRBJ2-1; TRBD2 aligns across 9 bases. Trimming cost V 3 bases and J 3 bases; bases outside gene matches: 6. The CDR3 has 16 amino acids. Germline CDR1 reads LGHDT; CDR2 reads YNNKEL (reference sequence). In nucleotides, the CDR3 is TGTGCCAGCAGCCATAGCTCTAGCGGGGTCTACAATGAGCAGTTCTTC. Translating it yields CASSHSSSGVYNEQFF.

There are a few counts of this clonotype. This chain joins TRBV7-9 and TRBJ1-2; D possibly corresponds to TRBD1 (5 bases). V lost 4 bases and J 0 bases, leaving 15 bases between the germline ends. This CDR3 comprises 16 residues. The germline V gene has CDR1 SEHNR and CDR2 FQNEAQ (reference sequence). The CDR3 reads CASSYTGTDANYGYTF. The DNA of the CDR3 is TGTGCCAGCAGCTATACCGGGACGGATGCTAACTATGGCTACACCTTC.